This T cell receptor beta chain was obtained from a study of T cells in localized non-small cell lung cancer. TCRdb's table, derived via immunoSEQ multiplex PCR, lists solely in-frame clones and lacks some. The repertoire holds under 65,000 clones, with 80% to 90% as singletons. Whole-study results and caveats: Adjacent lung exhibited a median of approximately 59 among the 100 most abundant tumor clones.

Note on this clone: Its antigen is unknown.

Trimming removed 7 bases from V and 6 bases from J; junction bases left unmatched: 4. Germline CDR1 and CDR2: LGHNT and FRNRAP. The CDR3 loop spans 12 amino acids. This clonotype was obtained from a man between 40 and 70 years old with stage I squamous cell lung carcinoma. The sample consisted of peripheral blood, taken before any cancer treatment. This chain connects TRBV12-5 to TRBJ2-3; 7 bases map to TRBD2. The CDR3 sequence is CASALLADTQYF. CDR3 coding DNA: TGTGCTAGTGCCCTACTAGCGGATACGCAGTATTTT.